The clone carrying this T cell receptor beta chain was detected only once. The sample originates from a study of low-dose radiotherapy and immunotherapy resistance in tumors. On the study more broadly: The authors gave intravenous cyclophosphamide 200 mg/m2 every two weeks, one day before radiation and immunotherapy.

From germline, CDR1 is MDHEN and CDR2 SYDVKM. Trimming removed 2 bases from V and 3 bases from J, with 13 bases in between. CDR3 size: 15 residues. Sample time point: before trial treatment. Gene-specific TRAV and TRBV primers were used for first-strand cDNA, covering alpha and beta chains. Both a constant-region primer and a V-primer adapter served to amplify TCRs across around 20 PCR cycles. Each CDR3 protein is one row after TCRdb ran MiXCR on the reads. In the table there are tens of thousands of distinct CDR3 sequences, 26% of which are singletons. J is TRBJ1-1 and V is TRBV28, with no clear D. The source of this sequence is a male donor with rectosigmoid adenocarcinoma. This material consisted of PBMCs, taken before treatment. The CDR3 reads CASSLLPVSHTEAFF. The CDR3 DNA sequence: TGTGCCAGCAGTTTACTGCCAGTCTCACACACTGAAGCTTTCTTT.